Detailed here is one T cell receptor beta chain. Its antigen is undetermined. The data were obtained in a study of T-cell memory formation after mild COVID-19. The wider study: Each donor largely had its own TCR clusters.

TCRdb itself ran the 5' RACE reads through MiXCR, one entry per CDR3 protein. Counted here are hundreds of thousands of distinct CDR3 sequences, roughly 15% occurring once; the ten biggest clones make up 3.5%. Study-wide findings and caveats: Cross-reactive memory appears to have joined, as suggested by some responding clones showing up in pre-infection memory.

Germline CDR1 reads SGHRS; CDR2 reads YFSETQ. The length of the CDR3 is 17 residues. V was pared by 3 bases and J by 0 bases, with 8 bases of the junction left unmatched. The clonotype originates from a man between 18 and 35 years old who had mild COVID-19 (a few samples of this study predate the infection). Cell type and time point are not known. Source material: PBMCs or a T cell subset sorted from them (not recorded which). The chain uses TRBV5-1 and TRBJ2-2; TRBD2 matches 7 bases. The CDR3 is CASSWGPSGANTGELFF. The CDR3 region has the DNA TGCGCCAGCAGCTGGGGTCCTAGCGGCGCGAACACCGGGGAGCTGTTTTTT. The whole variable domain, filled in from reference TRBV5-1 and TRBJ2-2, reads KAGVTQTPRYLIKTRGQQVTLSCSPISGHRSVSWYQQTPGQGLQFLFEYFSETQRNKGNFPGRFSGRQFSNSRSEMNVSTLELGDSALYLCASSWGPSGANTGELFFGEGSRLTVL.